This T cell receptor (beta chain) appears in the sequencing data of a study of cytomegalovirus exposure and HLA in healthy donors. Study-wide results and caveats: Specific recognition of CMV antigens was confirmed in vitro for a few chains (all CMV-associated). As was reported, the classifier diagnosed cytomegalovirus status with high specificity and sensitivity.

The study ran its PCR with 60 Vbeta and 13 Jbeta primers. Only in-frame clones appear in the TCRdb table, and some are missing; sequencing was by immunoSEQ multiplex PCR. The profile shows 100,000 to 150,000 clones, roughly 74% of them singletons. Details on this clone: Its antigen is undetermined.

The CDR3 sequence is 12 residues long. V was cut by 3 bases and J by 9 bases, with 9 bases left in between. CDR1 is SNHLY and CDR2 is FYNNEI in the germline V gene. The sequencing input was PBMCs. The sequence came from a woman in her 50s in good health and CMV-seropositive. J is TRBJ2-4 and V is TRBV2; D is unresolved. CDR3 loop: CASSEVAPIQYF. CDR3 sequence (DNA): TGTGCCAGCAGTGAGGTGGCCCCCATTCAGTACTTC.